The 30 T cell receptor beta chains below come from one sample, sequenced in a study of tumor-infiltrating lymphocytes in primary liver carcinoma. The input was roughly 0.5 ug total RNA; TCR beta cDNA was made from it with a constant-region primer. Amplification in three nested multiplex PCR rounds with slightly modified ARM-PCR gave rise to TCR beta libraries. The study ran its first two PCR rounds for nine to eleven cycles each, using TRBV1-TRBV30 forward primers and a C-beta reverse primer. From the multiplex PCR reads, TCRdb called clonotypes with MiXCR, one entry per CDR3 protein. The sample holds some 110,000 distinct CDR3 sequences, roughly 85% seen once. Extraction of RNA together with DNA used about 17-31 mg of unsorted bulk tissue. Material for sequencing was liver tumor tissue from sampling region 3. Sample subset: tumor region T3, left-lateral pole. These TCRs come from a man aged 35 to 55 with primary liver carcinoma and hepatitis B virus infection.

On this clonotype: One junction end disagrees with the germline gene, perhaps due to a read error. J is TRBJ2-7 and V is TRBV6-1; 7 nucleotides align to TRBD1. This CDR3 contains 13 residues. CDR1 is MNHNS, CDR2 SASEGT, per germline. CDR3 DNA: TGTGCCAGCACCCGGACAGGTTTCTACGAGCAATACTTC. This gives the protein CASTRTGFYEQYF.

In its sample, this clonotype was seen many times. It may be a read error: a sequence one base away is much more abundant. The CDR3 loop is CATAPTGAMTDTQYF. The DNA for the CDR3 is TGTGCCACAGCCCCCACAGGGGCGATGACAGATACGCAGTATTTT. The chain has TRBV6-1 and TRBJ2-3, with 7 positions matching TRBD1. CDR1 is MNHNS, CDR2 SASEGT, per germline. V shed 10 bases and J 3 bases; nucleotides not matched to a gene: 13. The CDR3 runs 15 residues.

A note on this clonotype: The junction and the germline gene differ at one end; a read error may be behind it. The genes are TRBV10-3 and TRBJ2-4; possibly TRBD2 for D (7 bases). Germline CDR1 is ENHRY and CDR2 is SYGVKD. The CDR3 spans 15 residues. The CDR3 sequence is CAIREAGGIKNIQYF. Here the CDR3 DNA reads TGTGCCATCCGGGAGGCCGGGGGCATCAAAAACATTCAGTATTTC.

Notes on this clonotype: The junction shows a germline mismatch at one end, possibly a read error. DNA for the CDR3: TGTGCCAGCAGTGGGATGACGGGAACGTGGAATGAGCAGTTCTTT. Translating gives CASSGMTGTWNEQFF. V and J are TRBV6-1 and TRBJ2-1, with D perhaps matching TRBD2 (5 bases). Germline loops: CDR1 MNHNS, CDR2 SASEGT. The CDR3 sequence is 15 residues long.

The V gene is TRBV12-3 or TRBV12-4, the J gene TRBJ2-7; maybe TRBD2 (5 bases). The CDR3 runs to 13 residues. Trimming took 0 bases from V and 9 from J, leaving 12 bases between them. CDR3 nucleotide sequence: TGTGCCAGCAGTTTAGCGGACCTTAGCGCGCAGTACTTC. Translation: CASSLADLSAQYF.

Note on this clonotype: Since the CDR3 does not end with the conserved phenylalanine or tryptophan, this likely comes from a read error. The limits of the CDR3 on the DNA are not certain, so only TCRdb's listed CDR3 is given. The chain recombines TRBV4-1 with TRBJ2-5; TRBD2, the table's D call, was not compared with the DNA. Germline CDR1 reads MGHRA; CDR2 reads YSYEKL. The CDR3 is 18 amino acids in total, end residues counted. CDR3 amino acids: CASSSSGGPTSGQETHYL.

For this clonotype: A junction boundary mismatches the germline segment, possibly from a read error. J is TRBJ1-6 and V is TRBV5-1; possibly TRBD1 for D (6 bases). The length of the CDR3 is 15 residues. From germline, CDR1 is SGHRS and CDR2 YFSETQ. The CDR3 coding sequence is TGCGCCAGCAACTTGGGGACATGGGGAAGTTCACCCCTCCACTTT. This encodes CASNLGTWGSSPLHF.

To note about this clonotype: An end of the junction differs from the germline gene, which may be a read error. The chain is built from TRBV12-3 or TRBV12-4 and TRBJ1-2; 8 bases line up with TRBD1. This CDR3 is 15 amino acids long. The CDR3 nucleotides read TGTACCAGCAGTTCAAGGGACAGGTCAAGGGATGGCTACACCTTC. It encodes CTSSSRDRSRDGYTF.

Note on this clonotype: The CDR3 does not end in the conserved phenylalanine or tryptophan, so this is likely a read error. The chain recombines TRBV6-2 or TRBV6-3 with TRBJ2-5; the D gene is possibly TRBD2 (6 bases). The germline V gene has CDR1 MNHEY and CDR2 SVGEGT. This CDR3 has 14 residues. The CDR3 region is CASSYTGAGEIQYL. The CDR3 DNA reads TGTGCCAGCAGTTACACGGGAGCTGGCGAGATCCAGTACTTG.

Remarks on this clonotype: Its ends do not fully match the called genes, so a read error is possible. J is TRBJ1-2 and V is TRBV4-1, with unresolved D. The CDR3 contains 15 residues. CDR1 MGHRA and CDR2 YSYEKL come from the germline V gene. Here the CDR3 reads CASSPFAGLNYGCTF. CDR3 sequence (DNA): TGCGCCAGCAGCCCGTTCGCTGGACTCAACTATGGCTGCACCTTC.

As to this clonotype: No conserved phenylalanine or tryptophan is present at the end of the CDR3, so a read error is the likely explanation. The chain uses TRBV4-1 and TRBJ1-6; D is unresolved. V was trimmed by 2 bases and J by 7 bases, leaving 12 bases between them. Germline V gene lookup returns CDR1 MGHRA and CDR2 YSYEKL. The CDR3 sequence is 15 residues long. CDR3 sequence reads: CASSQLNGLNSPLHY. The CDR3 DNA is TGCGCCAGCAGCCAACTTAACGGATTGAATTCACCCCTCCACTAT.

In regard to this clonotype: At one boundary the junction diverges from the germline segment, which might be a read error. The chain is built from TRBV5-4 and TRBJ2-7; D call uncertain. Germline CDR1 is SGHNT and CDR2 is YYREEE (reference sequence). The CDR3 is 14 amino acids. CDR3 sequence (DNA): TGTCCCAGCAACTTGGTCCCGAACTCCTACGAGCAGTACTTC. Amino acid sequence: CPSNLVPNSYEQYF. Together with reference TRBV5-4 and TRBJ2-7, the CDR3 gives the full variable domain: ETGVTQSPTHLIKTRGQQVTLRCSSQSGHNTVSWYQQALGQGPQFIFQYYREEENGRGNFPPRFSGLQFPNYSSELNVNALELDDSALYLCPSNLVPNSYEQYFGPGTRLTVT.

This clonotype was recorded only once. One end of the junction varies from germline; a read error may be responsible. This rearrangement joins TRBV11-2 to TRBJ1-5; the match to TRBD1 covers 8 bases. The CDR3 has 15 amino acids. The germline CDR1 and CDR2 sequences are SGHAT and FQNNGV. The CDR3 here is CASSLAGGDNQPQHF. The CDR3 region has the DNA TGCGCCAGCAGCTTAGCAGGGGGCGACAATCAGCCCCAGCATTTT.

The chain combines TRBV4-1 with TRBJ2-7; TRBD1 agrees at 7 bases. The germline V gene has CDR1 MGHRA and CDR2 YSYEKL. The CDR3 has 15 residues. V shed 4 bases, J shed 7 bases, and the junction held 13 bases outside the gene matches. The CDR3 DNA reads TGCGCCAGCAGCCGAGGATTCCTACAGGGGAATGAGCAGTACTTC. Translated: CASSRGFLQGNEQYF.

As concerns this clonotype: The junction departs from the called germline gene at one end, perhaps through a read error. V usage is TRBV7-2 and J usage is TRBJ2-4; possibly TRBD2 for D (5 bases). CDR1 SGHTA and CDR2 FQGNSA come from the germline V gene. The CDR3 consists of 12 residues. The chain's CDR3 is CASSLDIGLQYF. The DNA for the CDR3 is TGTGCCAGCAGCTTAGATATTGGACTTCAATACTTC.

The V gene is TRBV29-1, the J gene TRBJ2-3; 7 bases map to TRBD2. This CDR3 has 15 amino acids. The ends lost 3 bases at V and 5 bases at J; junction bases unmatched: 11. The V gene's germline CDR1 is SQVTM and CDR2 ANQGSEA. The CDR3 DNA follows: TGCAGCGTTGAGAAAGCGGGATTGAGGATAGATACGCAGTATTTT. Amino acid sequence: CSVEKAGLRIDTQYF.

Turning to this clonotype: Germline and junction disagree at one end, which may indicate a read error. V and J are TRBV6-1 and TRBJ2-6; D tentatively fits TRBD1 or TRBD2 (5 bases each). The V gene's germline CDR1 is MNHNS and CDR2 SASEGT. The CDR3 loop spans 18 amino acids. CDR3 in DNA: TGTGCCAGCAGTGCCAGACAGCTGCGATTCTCTGGGGGCAACGTCCTGACTTTC. Translation gives CASSARQLRFSGGNVLTF.

Concerning this clonotype itself: Compared with germline, one end of the junction differs, possibly owing to a read error. The DNA for the CDR3 is TGTGCCACCAGCCCAGAGCTTAGCAATCAGCCCCAACATTTT. Amino acids: CATSPELSNQPQHF. The rearrangement links TRBV5-4 to TRBJ1-5; D not certain. Germline CDR1 and CDR2: SGHNT and YYREEE (reference sequence). This CDR3 contains 14 residues. The variable domain in full, with the rest retrieved from reference TRBV5-4 and TRBJ1-5, is ETGVTQSPTHLIKTRGQQVTLRCSSQSGHNTVSWYQQALGQGPQFIFQYYREEENGRGNFPPRFSGLQFPNYSSELNVNALELDDSALYLCATSPELSNQPQHFGDGTRLSIL.

Notes on this clonotype: Likely a read error: the CDR3 ends without its conserved phenylalanine or tryptophan. The chain uses TRBV29-1 and TRBJ2-2; tentatively, D is TRBD1 or TRBD2 (5 bases each). Trimming removed 6 bases at V and 7 bases at J, with 18 bases between. CDR1 and CDR2 from the germline V gene are SQVTM and ANQGSEA. This CDR3 has 14 amino acids. In DNA, the CDR3 is TGCAGCGTCCTCGGTCCGGGGCCCAGCGGGGAGCTGTTTTTA. Its translation is CSVLGPGPSGELFL.

With regard to this clonotype: A read error is likely, as this CDR3 ends without the conserved phenylalanine or tryptophan. This chain links TRBV11-1 with TRBJ2-7; D is possibly TRBD1 (6 bases). The germline V gene has CDR1 SGHAT and CDR2 FQDESV (reference sequence). The CDR3 loop spans 13 amino acids. Here the CDR3 DNA reads TGTGACAGTAGGGGGAAGCGATCCTACGAGCAGTACCTC. Its translation: CDSRGKRSYEQYL.

The chain couples TRBV29-1 to TRBJ1-1; D not certain. Germline V gene lookup returns CDR1 SQVTM and CDR2 ANQGSEA. The CDR3 spans 11 residues. This chain's CDR3 is CSIAGNTEAFF. CDR3 sequence (DNA): TGCAGTATTGCAGGAAACACTGAAGCTTTCTTT.

The V call is TRBV6-5, the J call TRBJ2-5; 7 bases agree with TRBD2. V lost 8 bases to trimming and J lost 14 bases; unmatched junction nucleotides: 11. Per germline, CDR1 MNHEY and CDR2 SVGAGI. This CDR3 contains 11 residues. The CDR3 sequence is CASGNTGLRYF. As DNA, the CDR3 is TGTGCCAGCGGTAACACGGGACTAAGATACTTC.

J is TRBJ2-1 and V is TRBV7-9; TRBD2 aligns across 13 bases. This CDR3 is built from 16 residues. The germline V gene has CDR1 SEHNR and CDR2 FQNEAQ (reference sequence). Trimming took 3 bases from V and 9 from J; bases not matched to a gene: 8. The CDR3 here is CASSFWGLAGHPEQFF. The CDR3, as DNA: TGTGCCAGCAGCTTCTGGGGACTAGCGGGACATCCTGAGCAGTTCTTC.

Comments on this clonotype: A junction end diverges from the germline sequence, so it may reflect a read error. The chain joins TRBV10-3 to TRBJ2-2; D gene ambiguous. Per the germline V gene, CDR1 is ENHRY and CDR2 is SYGVKD. CDR3 length: 15 amino acids. The CDR3 DNA is TGTGTCATCAGTGAGCAACATGGGAACACCGGGGAGCTGTTTTTT. It encodes CVISEQHGNTGELFF.

Remarks on this clonotype: A read error is likely, as this CDR3 ends without the conserved phenylalanine or tryptophan. The V gene is TRBV6-2 or TRBV6-3, the J gene TRBJ1-5; TRBD1 is a possible D gene (6 bases). The germline V and J ends were trimmed by 6 bases and 4 bases, with 16 bases remaining between them. The CDR3 is made up of 15 amino acids. CDR1 is MNHEY and CDR2 is SVGEGT in the germline V gene. The CDR3 loop reads CASSYREDRNQPQHS. CDR3 bases: TGTGCCAGCAGCTACAGGGAGGATAGAAATCAGCCCCAGCATTCT.

As regards this clonotype: Here the CDR3 omits its conserved ending phenylalanine or tryptophan, so a read error is the likely source. This chain connects TRBV5-1 to TRBJ1-1; tentative D call: TRBD1 (5 bases). This CDR3 spans 15 amino acids. Per the germline V gene, CDR1 is SGHRS and CDR2 is YFSETQ. Trimming left V 5 bases short and J 2 bases short, with 16 bases between. The CDR3, as DNA: TGCGCCAGCAGTCCACGGGGACGGACAAACACTGAAGCTTTCTCT. It is translated as CASSPRGRTNTEAFS.

As concerns this clonotype: Relative to the germline gene, one junction end is altered; a read error may explain this. The gene calls are TRBV12-3 or TRBV12-4 and TRBJ2-2; the match to TRBD2 covers 8 bases. This CDR3 has 11 residues. The CDR3 sequence is CASSSGRELFF. CDR3 nucleotide sequence: TGTGCCAGCAGTTCCGGGAGGGAGTTGTTTTTT.

This clonotype was seen once. V and J are TRBV7-9 and TRBJ2-2; 9 bases match TRBD1. Germline lookup yields CDR1 SEHNR and CDR2 FQNEAQ (reference sequence). CDR3 length equals 15 residues. Trimming at V came to 5 bases and at J to 11 bases, leaving 12 bases not matched to a gene. CDR3 nucleotide sequence: TGTGCCAGCAGCGCCGGGACAGGGATGGTAGGAGAGCTGTTTTTT. This codes for CASSAGTGMVGELFF.

The chain has TRBV6-1 and TRBJ2-3, with a weak D call TRBD2 (5 bases). Per the germline V gene, CDR1 is MNHNS and CDR2 is SASEGT. The CDR3 has 11 amino acids. The CDR3 DNA reads as TGTACTAGTAGCCACACAGATACGCAGTATTTT. Translating it yields CTSSHTDTQYF.

A word on this clonotype: Lacking the conserved final phenylalanine or tryptophan, this CDR3 likely reflects a read error. The chain is built from TRBV29-1 and TRBJ2-2; 7 positions match TRBD2. The CDR3 runs to 13 residues. The J segment lost 4 bases and the V segment lost 5 bases, leaving 4 bases of the junction unmatched. CDR1 and CDR2 (germline): SQVTM, ANQGSEA. CDR3 region: CSVLREGTGELFL. CDR3 in DNA: TGCAGCGTTCTCAGGGAGGGCACCGGGGAGCTGTTTCTT.